The entry below describes one T cell receptor beta chain. Its target is not known. Germline and junction disagree at one end, which may indicate a read error. Researchers tagged individual cDNA molecules with unique molecular identifiers. TCRdb re-derived calls from the 5' RACE reads in MiXCR, one entry per CDR3 protein. The sample has 40,000 to 55,000 distinct CDR3 sequences, around a quarter seen once. There are 16 residues in the CDR3. Germline CDR1 reads SGHTA; CDR2 reads FQGNSA. The sample belongs to a study of early T cells in non-severe SARS-CoV-2 infection. Study-level information: Chains from this unsorted whole-blood bulk RNA could not be paired.

Broader study findings: Matches to VDJdb favored anti-spike CD8 responses and missed private and CD4 specificities.

This sequence was found in an adult who was a healthcare worker with PCR-confirmed SARS-CoV-2 infection or an uninfected control (not recorded which). The genes are TRBV7-2 and TRBJ1-4, with a possible D match to TRBD1 (6 bases). The sample in question was whole blood, obtained at baseline. The CDR3 reads CASSLRGRATNEKLCF. The DNA of the CDR3 is TGTGCCAGCAGCTTAAGGGGGAGGGCTACTAATGAAAAACTGTGTTTT.